These 18 T cell receptor beta chains were all obtained from the same sample, sequenced in a study of CD8 T cells in ankylosing spondylitis. TCRdb re-called the 5' RACE reads with MiXCR, one entry per CDR3 protein. This table has hundreds of thousands of distinct CDR3 sequences, 7% to 10% appearing once. The sample taken for sequencing was blood, either unsorted or a sorted T cell fraction (not recorded which). The receptor set was obtained from a female donor with ankylosing spondylitis or in good health (not recorded which).

In its sample, this clonotype was seen a few times. The chain couples TRBV10-3 to TRBJ2-2; 11 bases are shared with TRBD2. This CDR3 is built from 14 residues. V shed 4 bases, J shed 5 bases, and the junction held 0 bases outside the gene matches. CDR1 is ENHRY, CDR2 SYGVKD, per germline. CDR3 residues: CAISGLAGTGELFF. The CDR3 coding sequence is TGTGCCATCAGTGGACTAGCGGGAACCGGGGAGCTGTTTTTT.

This clonotype was picked up many times. The V call is TRBV29-1, the J call TRBJ2-5; a weak D match, TRBD1 (5 bases). The CDR3 has 16 residues. The germline CDR1 and CDR2 sequences are SQVTM and ANQGSEA. Trimming took off 6 bases at V and 5 bases at J, with 25 bases between the two ends. CDR3 amino acids: CSVHLNPGPSGETQYF. Written as DNA, the CDR3 is TGCAGCGTCCACCTCAACCCCGGGCCATCAGGGGAGACCCAGTACTTC.

This clonotype was counted ten times or more. The chain combines TRBV20-1 with TRBJ1-1, with TRBD1 identical over 7 bases. The CDR3 runs to 13 residues. The V and J ends lost 5 bases and 10 bases, in that order; junction bases with no gene match: 13. Per germline, CDR1 DFQATT and CDR2 SNEGSKA (reference sequence). Here the CDR3 reads CSAADPTGRTAFF. The CDR3 bases are TGCAGTGCTGCGGACCCGACAGGGCGGACAGCTTTCTTT.

This rearrangement joins TRBV7-9 to TRBJ2-3, with 8 bases identical to TRBD2. This CDR3 is built from 15 residues. The germline V gene has CDR1 SEHNR and CDR2 FQNEAQ (reference sequence). V lost 4 bases and J lost 2; bases outside the gene matches: 5. CDR3 in amino acids: CASSSTSEHTDTQYF. The CDR3 DNA reads TGTGCCAGCAGCTCGACTAGCGAACACACAGATACGCAGTATTTT.

This clonotype was counted at least ten times. The V call is TRBV20-1, the J call TRBJ2-3, with TRBD1 matching over 12 bases. V lost 6 bases to trimming and J lost 5 bases; unmatched junction nucleotides: 6. Germline loops: CDR1 DFQATT, CDR2 SNEGSKA (reference sequence). This CDR3 comprises 14 residues. The CDR3, as DNA: TGCAGTGCCCCGGGACAGGGGGCGCGAGATACGCAGTATTTT. This codes for CSAPGQGARDTQYF.

This clonotype was found many times. The chain uses TRBV20-1 and TRBJ2-5, with D perhaps assigned TRBD1 or TRBD2 (6 bases each). The V gene's germline CDR1 is DFQATT and CDR2 SNEGSKA (reference sequence). The CDR3 is 15 amino acids. Deletions cut 1 base from V and 4 bases from J, with 16 bases between. The CDR3 is CSARGQRGAGETQYF. In DNA form, the CDR3 reads TGCAGTGCTAGAGGGCAGAGGGGGGCGGGAGAGACCCAGTACTTC.

The chain uses TRBV7-2 and TRBJ1-1, with a weak D call TRBD1 (5 bases). The CDR3 consists of 14 residues. Germline values: CDR1 SGHTA, CDR2 FQGNSA. V lost 5 bases, J lost 3 bases, and 13 bases lay in between. This chain's CDR3 is CASSPRGRDTEAFF. CDR3 bases: TGTGCCAGCAGCCCAAGGGGAAGGGACACTGAAGCTTTCTTT.

The chain carries TRBV4-2 and TRBJ1-1; 7 bases are a match to TRBD1. The CDR3 consists of 15 residues. The trim removed 4 bases at V and 7 bases at J, leaving 12 bases unmatched. The V gene's germline CDR1 is LGHNA and CDR2 YNFKEQ. The CDR3 DNA reads as TGTGCCAGCAGCCCTTCCGACAGGGATAAGATTGAAGCTTTCTTT. Protein product: CASSPSDRDKIEAFF.

This clonotype was counted ten times or more. The V gene is TRBV5-1, the J gene TRBJ2-1; weak D call: TRBD1 (6 bases). V was pared by 0 bases and J by 1 base, with 11 bases between. The CDR3 runs to 16 residues. Germline lookup yields CDR1 SGHRS and CDR2 YFSETQ. In nucleotides, the CDR3 is TGCGCCAGCAGCTTGGAACAGGGAATGTCCTACAATGAGCAGTTCTTC. This translates into CASSLEQGMSYNEQFF.

This clonotype has at least ten counts. This chain uses TRBV4-3 with TRBJ1-2, with D unresolved. V was shortened by 0 bases and J by 4 bases, with 9 bases between the two germline ends. Per the germline V gene, CDR1 is LGHNA and CDR2 is YSLEER. The CDR3 has 14 amino acids. CDR3 sequence reads: CASSQDGKGYGYTF. As DNA, the CDR3 is TGCGCCAGCAGCCAAGACGGAAAAGGCTATGGCTACACCTTC.

This clonotype was observed a few times. Relative to the germline gene, one junction end is altered; a read error may explain this. This chain connects TRBV7-2 to TRBJ2-7; D gene unclear. The CDR3 is 14 residues long. The germline V gene has CDR1 SGHTA and CDR2 FQGNSA. CDR3 in amino acids: CAGSEETIRYEQYF. The CDR3 nucleotides are TGTGCCGGCAGCGAGGAGACGATAAGATACGAGCAGTACTTC. The whole variable domain, filled in from reference TRBV7-2 and TRBJ2-7, reads GAGVSQSPSNKVTEKGKDVELRCDPISGHTALYWYRQSLGQGLEFLIYFQGNSAPDKSGLPSDRFSAERTGGSVSTLTIQRTQQEDSAVYLCAGSEETIRYEQYFGPGTRLTVT.

This clonotype appeared many times. The chain carries TRBV6-1 and TRBJ1-6, with 8 positions matching TRBD1. CDR1 is MNHNS, CDR2 SASEGT, per germline. The ends lost 6 bases at V and 10 bases at J; junction bases unmatched: 11. The CDR3 has 15 amino acids. The chain's CDR3 is CASRRPGQGGSPLHF. In DNA form, the CDR3 reads TGTGCCAGCAGACGACCCGGACAGGGAGGGTCACCCCTCCACTTT.

Ten or more counts support this clonotype. The chain carries TRBV4-1 and TRBJ1-1; D gene unclear. This CDR3 has 15 residues. Germline V gene sequence: CDR1 MGHRA, CDR2 YSYEKL. V was trimmed by 7 bases and J by 6 bases, leaving 21 bases between them. The CDR3 region is CASIPREPGGAEAFF. The CDR3 nucleotides are TGCGCCAGCATCCCTAGGGAGCCCGGCGGGGCTGAAGCTTTCTTT.

This clonotype has more than one count but fewer than ten. The rearrangement uses TRBV11-2 and TRBJ2-7, with D possibly matching TRBD2 (6 bases). Per germline, CDR1 SGHAT and CDR2 FQNNGV. The CDR3 is 16 residues long. V was pared by 5 bases and J by 2 bases, with 19 bases between. CDR3 nucleotides: TGTGCCAGCAGCAGTAGACTAGTACATCTCACCTACGAGCAGTACTTC. Residues: CASSSRLVHLTYEQYF.

The CDR3 is CASSLAPSGKDEQFF. The CDR3 DNA follows: TGCGCCAGCAGCTTGGCCCCTAGCGGGAAAGATGAGCAGTTCTTC. The gene calls are TRBV5-1 and TRBJ2-1; 9 bases are shared with TRBD2. The J segment lost 8 bases and the V segment lost 0 bases, leaving 6 bases of the junction unmatched. Germline CDR1 and CDR2: SGHRS and YFSETQ. The length of the CDR3 is 15 residues.

This clonotype was counted ten times or more. The gene calls are TRBV7-9 and TRBJ2-1; weak D call: TRBD1 (6 bases). The CDR3 consists of 11 residues. CDR1 is SEHNR and CDR2 is FQNEAQ in the germline V gene (reference sequence). V was pared by 7 bases and J by 8 bases, with 9 bases between. For the CDR3, the DNA is TGTGCCAGCAAGGGGGTTGATGAGCAGTTCTTC. Its translation is CASKGVDEQFF.

This clonotype was observed at least ten times. The rearrangement links TRBV25-1 to TRBJ2-7, with a tentative D call TRBD1 (5 bases). The germline gives CDR1 MGHDK, CDR2 SYGVNS. V was pared by 4 bases and J by 3 bases, with 7 bases between. The CDR3 has 12 amino acids. CDR3 sequence reads: CASSGGGYEQYF. As DNA, the CDR3 is TGTGCCAGCAGTGGGGGCGGCTACGAGCAGTACTTC.

The table lists this clonotype with many counts. The chain uses TRBV5-1 and TRBJ2-5; D is undetermined. Trimming removed 5 bases at V and 2 bases at J, with 19 bases between. This CDR3 is built from 16 residues. Germline CDR1 reads SGHRS; CDR2 reads YFSETQ. The CDR3 region is CASRLGRQNSQETQYF. The CDR3 coding sequence is TGCGCCAGCAGGCTAGGGCGGCAGAATAGTCAAGAGACCCAGTACTTC.